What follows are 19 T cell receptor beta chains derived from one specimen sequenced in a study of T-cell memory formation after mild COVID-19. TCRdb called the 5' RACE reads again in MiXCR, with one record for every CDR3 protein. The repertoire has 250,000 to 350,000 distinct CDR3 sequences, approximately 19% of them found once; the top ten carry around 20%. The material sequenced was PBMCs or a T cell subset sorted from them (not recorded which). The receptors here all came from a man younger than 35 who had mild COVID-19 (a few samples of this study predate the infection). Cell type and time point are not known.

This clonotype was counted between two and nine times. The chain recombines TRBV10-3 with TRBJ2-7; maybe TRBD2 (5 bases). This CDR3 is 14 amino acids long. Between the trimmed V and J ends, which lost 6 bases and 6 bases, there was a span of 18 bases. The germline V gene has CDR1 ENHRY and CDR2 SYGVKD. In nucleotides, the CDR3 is TGTGCCATCAGGGACTGGGAGACATCAGGCGAGCAGTACGTC. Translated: CAIRDWETSGEQYV.

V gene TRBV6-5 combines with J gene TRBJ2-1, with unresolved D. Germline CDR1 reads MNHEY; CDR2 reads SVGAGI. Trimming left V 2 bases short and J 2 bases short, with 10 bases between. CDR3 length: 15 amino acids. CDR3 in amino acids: CASSYPGSPYNEQFF. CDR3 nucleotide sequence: TGTGCCAGCAGTTACCCCGGCTCCCCCTACAATGAGCAGTTCTTC.

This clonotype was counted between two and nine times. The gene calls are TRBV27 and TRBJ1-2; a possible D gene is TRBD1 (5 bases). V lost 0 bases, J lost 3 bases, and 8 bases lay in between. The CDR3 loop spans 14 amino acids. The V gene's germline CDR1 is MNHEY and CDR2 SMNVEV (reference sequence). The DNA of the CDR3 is TGTGCCAGCAGTTTATCGACAGAGGACTATGGCTACACCTTC. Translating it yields CASSLSTEDYGYTF.

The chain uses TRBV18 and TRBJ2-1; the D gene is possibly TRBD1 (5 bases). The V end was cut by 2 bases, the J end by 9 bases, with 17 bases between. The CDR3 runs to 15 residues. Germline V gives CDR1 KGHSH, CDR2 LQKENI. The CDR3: CASSPLTQGWSEQFF. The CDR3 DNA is TGTGCCAGCTCACCATTGACCCAGGGCTGGAGTGAGCAGTTCTTC.

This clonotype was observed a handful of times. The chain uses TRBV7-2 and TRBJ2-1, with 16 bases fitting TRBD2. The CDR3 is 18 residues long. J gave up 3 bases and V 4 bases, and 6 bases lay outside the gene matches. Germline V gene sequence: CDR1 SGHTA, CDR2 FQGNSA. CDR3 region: CASSSGLAGGPHYNEQFF. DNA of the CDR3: TGTGCCAGCAGCTCGGGACTAGCGGGGGGGCCCCACTACAATGAGCAGTTCTTC.

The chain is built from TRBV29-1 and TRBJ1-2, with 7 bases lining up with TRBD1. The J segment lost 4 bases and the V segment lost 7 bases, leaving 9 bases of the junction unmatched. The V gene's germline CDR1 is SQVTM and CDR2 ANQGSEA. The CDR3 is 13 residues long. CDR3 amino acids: CSAYGQAAYGYTF. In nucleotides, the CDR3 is TGCAGCGCCTACGGACAGGCGGCCTATGGCTACACCTTC. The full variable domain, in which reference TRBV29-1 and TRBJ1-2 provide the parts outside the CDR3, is SAVISQKPSRDICQRGTSLTIQCQVDSQVTMMFWYRQQPGQSLTLIATANQGSEATYESGFVIDKFPISRPNLTFSTLTVSNMSPEDSSIYLCSAYGQAAYGYTFGSGTRLTVV.

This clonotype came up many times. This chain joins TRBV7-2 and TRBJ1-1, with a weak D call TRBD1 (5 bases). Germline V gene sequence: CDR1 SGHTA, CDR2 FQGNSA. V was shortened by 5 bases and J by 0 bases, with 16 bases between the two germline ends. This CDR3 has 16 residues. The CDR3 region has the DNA TGTGCCAGCAGCCTAACAGTGGGGCTGATGAACACTGAAGCTTTCTTT. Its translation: CASSLTVGLMNTEAFF.

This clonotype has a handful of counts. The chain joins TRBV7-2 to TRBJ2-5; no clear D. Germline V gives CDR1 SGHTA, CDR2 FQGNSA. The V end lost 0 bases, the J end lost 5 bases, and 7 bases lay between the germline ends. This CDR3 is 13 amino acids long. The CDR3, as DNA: TGTGCCAGCAGCTTAGCGCACACGGAGACCCAGTACTTC. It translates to CASSLAHTETQYF.

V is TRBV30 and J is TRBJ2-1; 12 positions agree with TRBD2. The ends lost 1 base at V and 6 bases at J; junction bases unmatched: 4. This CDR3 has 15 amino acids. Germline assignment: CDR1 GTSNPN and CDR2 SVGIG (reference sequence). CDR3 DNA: TGTGCCTGGAGTGCAGGGACTAGCGGGTTCAATGAGCAGTTCTTC. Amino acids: CAWSAGTSGFNEQFF. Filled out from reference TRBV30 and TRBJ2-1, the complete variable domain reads SQTIHQWPATLVQPVGSPLSLECTVEGTSNPNLYWYRQAAGRGLQLLFYSVGIGQISSEVPQNLSASRPQDRQFILSSKKLLLSDSGFYLCAWSAGTSGFNEQFFGPGTRLTVL.

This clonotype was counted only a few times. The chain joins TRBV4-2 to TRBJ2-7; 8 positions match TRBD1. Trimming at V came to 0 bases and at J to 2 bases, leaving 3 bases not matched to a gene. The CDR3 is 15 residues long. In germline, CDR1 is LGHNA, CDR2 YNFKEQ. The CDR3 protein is CASSQEGQGPYEQYV. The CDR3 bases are TGTGCCAGCAGCCAAGAAGGACAGGGACCCTACGAGCAGTACGTC.

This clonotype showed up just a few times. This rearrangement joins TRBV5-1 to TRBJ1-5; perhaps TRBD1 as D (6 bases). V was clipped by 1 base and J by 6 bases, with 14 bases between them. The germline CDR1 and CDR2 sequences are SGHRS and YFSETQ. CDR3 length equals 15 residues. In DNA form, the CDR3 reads TGCGCCAGCAGCTTGCAATCAGGGGCAAGTCAGCCCCAGCATTTT. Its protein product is CASSLQSGASQPQHF.

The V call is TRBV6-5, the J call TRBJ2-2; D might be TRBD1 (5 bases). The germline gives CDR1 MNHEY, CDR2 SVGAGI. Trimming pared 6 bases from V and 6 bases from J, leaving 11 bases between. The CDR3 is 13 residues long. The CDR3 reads CASRSGAAGELFF. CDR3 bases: TGTGCCAGCAGGTCTGGGGCCGCCGGGGAGCTGTTTTTT.

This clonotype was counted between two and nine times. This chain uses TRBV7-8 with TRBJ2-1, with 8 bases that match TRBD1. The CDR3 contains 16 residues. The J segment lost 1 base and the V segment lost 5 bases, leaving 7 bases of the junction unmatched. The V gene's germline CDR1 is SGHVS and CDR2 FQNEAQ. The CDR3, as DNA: TGTGCCAGCAGCACCCCGACAGGGGTTTCCTACAATGAGCAGTTCTTC. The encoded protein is CASSTPTGVSYNEQFF.

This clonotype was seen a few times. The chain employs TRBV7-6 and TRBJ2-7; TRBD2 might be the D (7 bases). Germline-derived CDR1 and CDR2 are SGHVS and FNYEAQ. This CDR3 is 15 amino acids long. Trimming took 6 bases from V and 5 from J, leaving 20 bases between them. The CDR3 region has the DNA TGTGCCAGCAGTCCCGAGGCAGGGGAGGGGGACGAGCAGTACTTC. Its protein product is CASSPEAGEGDEQYF.

The CDR3 DNA reads TGTGCCAGCAGTTACTTTAATAGTCCCCCGGAGACCCAGTACTTC. It translates to CASSYFNSPPETQYF. This chain connects TRBV6-5 to TRBJ2-5, with unresolved D. Trimming cost V 1 base and J 5 bases, with 14 bases left between them. The CDR3 sequence is 15 residues long. Germline assignment: CDR1 MNHEY and CDR2 SVGAGI.

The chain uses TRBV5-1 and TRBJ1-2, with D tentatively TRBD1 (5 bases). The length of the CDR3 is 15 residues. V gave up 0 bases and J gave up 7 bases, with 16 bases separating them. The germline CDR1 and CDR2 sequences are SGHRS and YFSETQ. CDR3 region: CASSLDLGGESGYTF. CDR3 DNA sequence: TGCGCCAGCAGCTTGGACCTAGGAGGGGAAAGTGGCTACACCTTC. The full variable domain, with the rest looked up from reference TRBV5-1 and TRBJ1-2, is KAGVTQTPRYLIKTRGQQVTLSCSPISGHRSVSWYQQTPGQGLQFLFEYFSETQRNKGNFPGRFSGRQFSNSRSEMNVSTLELGDSALYLCASSLDLGGESGYTFGSGTRLTVV.

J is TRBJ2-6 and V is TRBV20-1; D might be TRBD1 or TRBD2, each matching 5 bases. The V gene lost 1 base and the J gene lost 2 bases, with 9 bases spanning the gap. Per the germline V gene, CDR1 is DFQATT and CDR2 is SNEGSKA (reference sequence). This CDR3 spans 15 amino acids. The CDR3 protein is CSARGQGAGANVLTF. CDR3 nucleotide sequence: TGCAGTGCTAGAGGTCAGGGAGCTGGGGCCAACGTCCTGACTTTC.

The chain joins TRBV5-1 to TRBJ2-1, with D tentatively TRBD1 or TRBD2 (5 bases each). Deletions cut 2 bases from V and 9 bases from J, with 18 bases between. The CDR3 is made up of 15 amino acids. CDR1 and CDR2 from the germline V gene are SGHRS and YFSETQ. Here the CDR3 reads CASSFGAGTVTEQFF. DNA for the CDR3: TGCGCCAGCAGCTTTGGGGCAGGGACGGTAACTGAGCAGTTCTTC.

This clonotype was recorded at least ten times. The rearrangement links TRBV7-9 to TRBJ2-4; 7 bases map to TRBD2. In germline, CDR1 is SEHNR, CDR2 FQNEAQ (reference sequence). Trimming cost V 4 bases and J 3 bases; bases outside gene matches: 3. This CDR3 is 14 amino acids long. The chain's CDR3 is CASSSPGGKNIQYF. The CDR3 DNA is TGTGCCAGCAGCTCCCCGGGAGGCAAAAACATTCAGTACTTC.